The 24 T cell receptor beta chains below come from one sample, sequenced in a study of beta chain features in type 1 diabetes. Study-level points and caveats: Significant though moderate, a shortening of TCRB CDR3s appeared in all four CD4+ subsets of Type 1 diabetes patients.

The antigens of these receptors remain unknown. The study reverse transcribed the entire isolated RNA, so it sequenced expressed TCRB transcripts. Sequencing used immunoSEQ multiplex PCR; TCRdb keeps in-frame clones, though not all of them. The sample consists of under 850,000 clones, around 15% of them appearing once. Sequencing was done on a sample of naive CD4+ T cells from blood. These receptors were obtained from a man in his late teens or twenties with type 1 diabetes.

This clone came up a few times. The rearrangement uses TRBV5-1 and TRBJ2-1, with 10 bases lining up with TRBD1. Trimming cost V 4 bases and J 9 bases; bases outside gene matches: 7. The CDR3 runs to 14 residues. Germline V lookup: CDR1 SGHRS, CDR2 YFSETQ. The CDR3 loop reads CASSSPGTGVEQFF. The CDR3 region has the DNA TGCGCCAGCAGCAGCCCCGGGACAGGGGTTGAGCAGTTCTTC.

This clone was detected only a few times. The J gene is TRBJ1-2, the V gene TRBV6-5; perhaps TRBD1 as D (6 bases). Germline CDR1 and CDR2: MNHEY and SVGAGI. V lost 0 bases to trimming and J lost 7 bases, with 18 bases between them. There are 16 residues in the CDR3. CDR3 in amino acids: CASSYSTGIRGGGYTF. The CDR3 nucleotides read TGTGCCAGCAGTTACTCCACTGGGATCAGGGGCGGTGGCTACACCTTC.

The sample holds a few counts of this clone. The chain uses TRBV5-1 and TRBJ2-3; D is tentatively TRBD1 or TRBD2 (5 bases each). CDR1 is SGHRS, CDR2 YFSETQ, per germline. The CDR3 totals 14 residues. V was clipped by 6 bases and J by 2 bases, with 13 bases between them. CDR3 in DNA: TGCGCCAGCAAGACCGGGACGGACACAGATACGCAGTATTTT. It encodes CASKTGTDTDTQYF.

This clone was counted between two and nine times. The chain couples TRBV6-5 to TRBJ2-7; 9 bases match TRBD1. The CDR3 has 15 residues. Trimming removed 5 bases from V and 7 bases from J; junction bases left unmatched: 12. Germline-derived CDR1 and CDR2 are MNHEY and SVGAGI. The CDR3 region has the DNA TGTGCCAGCAGTAAGCCCGGGACAGGGATGGGTGAGCAGTACTTC. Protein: CASSKPGTGMGEQYF.

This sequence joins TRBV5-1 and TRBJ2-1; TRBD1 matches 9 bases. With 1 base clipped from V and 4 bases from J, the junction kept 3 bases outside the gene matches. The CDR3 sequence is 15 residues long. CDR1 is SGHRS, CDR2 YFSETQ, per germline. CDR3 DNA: TGCGCCAGCAGCTTGTGGGACAGGGAATACAATGAGCAGTTCTTC. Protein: CASSLWDREYNEQFF. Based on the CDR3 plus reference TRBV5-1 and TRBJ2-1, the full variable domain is KAGVTQTPRYLIKTRGQQVTLSCSPISGHRSVSWYQQTPGQGLQFLFEYFSETQRNKGNFPGRFSGRQFSNSRSEMNVSTLELGDSALYLCASSLWDREYNEQFFGPGTRLTVL.

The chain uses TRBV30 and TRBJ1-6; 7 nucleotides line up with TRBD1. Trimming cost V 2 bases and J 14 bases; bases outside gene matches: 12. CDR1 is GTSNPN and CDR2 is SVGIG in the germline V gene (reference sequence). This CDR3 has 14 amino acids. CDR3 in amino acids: CAWSPDRAPWALHF. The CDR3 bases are TGTGCCTGGAGTCCTGACAGGGCGCCTTGGGCCCTCCACTTT. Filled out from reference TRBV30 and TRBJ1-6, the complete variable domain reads SQTIHQWPATLVQPVGSPLSLECTVEGTSNPNLYWYRQAAGRGLQLLFYSVGIGQISSEVPQNLSASRPQDRQFILSSKKLLLSDSGFYLCAWSPDRAPWALHFGNGTRLTVT.

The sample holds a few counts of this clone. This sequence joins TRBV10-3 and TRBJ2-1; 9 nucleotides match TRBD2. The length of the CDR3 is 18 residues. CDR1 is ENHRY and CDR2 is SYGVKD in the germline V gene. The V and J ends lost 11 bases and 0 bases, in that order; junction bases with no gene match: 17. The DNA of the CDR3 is TGTGCCGCCCGACCCTCGCGGGGGGGCGTAAGCTCCTACAATGAGCAGTTCTTC. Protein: CAARPSRGGVSSYNEQFF.

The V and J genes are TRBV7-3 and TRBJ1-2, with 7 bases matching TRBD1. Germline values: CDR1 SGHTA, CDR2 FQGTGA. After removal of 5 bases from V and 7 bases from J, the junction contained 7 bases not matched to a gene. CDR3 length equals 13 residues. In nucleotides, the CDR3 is TGTGCCAGCAGCAAGGACAGGTTGGGTGGCTACACCTTC. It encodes CASSKDRLGGYTF.

The DNA of the CDR3 is TGTGCCTGGAGTGTACTGAGGAGGAGCTATGGCTACACCTTC. Protein product: CAWSVLRRSYGYTF. The chain combines TRBV30 with TRBJ1-2, with D uncertain. The V end was cut by 0 bases, the J end by 4 bases, with 12 bases between. Germline V lookup: CDR1 GTSNPN, CDR2 SVGIG (reference sequence). The CDR3 runs to 14 residues.

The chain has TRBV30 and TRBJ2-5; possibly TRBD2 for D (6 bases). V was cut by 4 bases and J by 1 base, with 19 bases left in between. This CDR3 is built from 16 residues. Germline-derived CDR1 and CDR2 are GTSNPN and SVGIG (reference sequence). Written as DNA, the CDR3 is TGTGCCTGGATCGGGACTTTTGGGAGGACCCAAGAGACCCAGTACTTC. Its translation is CAWIGTFGRTQETQYF.

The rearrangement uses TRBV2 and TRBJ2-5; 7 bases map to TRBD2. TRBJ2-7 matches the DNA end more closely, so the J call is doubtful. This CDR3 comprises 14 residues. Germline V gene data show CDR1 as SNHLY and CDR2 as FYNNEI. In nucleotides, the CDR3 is TGTGCCAGTCATGACGGGAGCCGGGGGGACGAGCAGTACTTC. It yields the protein CASHDGSRGDEQYF.

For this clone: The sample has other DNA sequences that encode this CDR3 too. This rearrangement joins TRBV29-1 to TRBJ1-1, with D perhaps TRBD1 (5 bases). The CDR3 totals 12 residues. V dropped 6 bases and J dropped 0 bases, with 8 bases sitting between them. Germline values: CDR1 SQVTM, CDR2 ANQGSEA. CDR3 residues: CSVTGMNTEAFF. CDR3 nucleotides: TGCAGCGTAACAGGTATGAACACTGAAGCTTTCTTT. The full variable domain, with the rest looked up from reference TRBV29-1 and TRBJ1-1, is SAVISQKPSRDICQRGTSLTIQCQVDSQVTMMFWYRQQPGQSLTLIATANQGSEATYESGFVIDKFPISRPNLTFSTLTVSNMSPEDSSIYLCSVTGMNTEAFFGQGTRLTVV.

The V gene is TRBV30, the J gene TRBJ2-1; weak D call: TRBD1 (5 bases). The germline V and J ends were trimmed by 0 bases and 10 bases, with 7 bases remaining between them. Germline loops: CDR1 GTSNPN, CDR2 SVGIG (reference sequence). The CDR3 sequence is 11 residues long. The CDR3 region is CAWSVPGEQFF. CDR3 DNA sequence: TGTGCCTGGAGTGTACCAGGGGAGCAGTTCTTC.

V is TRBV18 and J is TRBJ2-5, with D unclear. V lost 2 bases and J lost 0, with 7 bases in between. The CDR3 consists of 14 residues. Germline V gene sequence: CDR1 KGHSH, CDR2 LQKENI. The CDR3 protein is CASSPMVNQETQYF. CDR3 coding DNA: TGTGCCAGCTCACCAATGGTAAACCAAGAGACCCAGTACTTC.

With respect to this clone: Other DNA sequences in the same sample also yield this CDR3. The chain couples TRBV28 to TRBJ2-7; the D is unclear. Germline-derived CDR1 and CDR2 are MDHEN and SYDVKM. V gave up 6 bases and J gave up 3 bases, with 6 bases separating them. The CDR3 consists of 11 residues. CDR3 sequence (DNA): TGTGCCAGCAGCTCTGGCTACGAGCAGTACTTC. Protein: CASSSGYEQYF. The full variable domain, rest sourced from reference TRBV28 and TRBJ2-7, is DVKVTQSSRYLVKRTGEKVFLECVQDMDHENMFWYRQDPGLGLRLIYFSYDVKMKEKGDIPEGYSVSREKKERFSLILESASTNQTSMYLCASSSGYEQYFGPGTRLTVT.

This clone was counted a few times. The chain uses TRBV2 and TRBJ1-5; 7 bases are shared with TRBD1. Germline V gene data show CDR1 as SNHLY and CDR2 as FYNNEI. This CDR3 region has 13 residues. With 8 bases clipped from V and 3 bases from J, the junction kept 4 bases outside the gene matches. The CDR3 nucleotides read TGTGCCAGCGAGACAGGGTACAATCAGCCCCAGCATTTT. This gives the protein CASETGYNQPQHF.

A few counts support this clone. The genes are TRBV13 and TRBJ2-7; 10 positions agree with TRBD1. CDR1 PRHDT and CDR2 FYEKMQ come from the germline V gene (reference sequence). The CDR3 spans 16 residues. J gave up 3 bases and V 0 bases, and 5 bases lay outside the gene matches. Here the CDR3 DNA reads TGTGCCAGCAGCTTAGGTGCAGGGACAGGGGACTACGAGCAGTACTTC. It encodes CASSLGAGTGDYEQYF.

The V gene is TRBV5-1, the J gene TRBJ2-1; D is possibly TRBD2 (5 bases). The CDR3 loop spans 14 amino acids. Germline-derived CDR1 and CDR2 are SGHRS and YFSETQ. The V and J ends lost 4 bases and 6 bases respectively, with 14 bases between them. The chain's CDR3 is CASSQEARVNEQFF. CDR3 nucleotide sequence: TGCGCCAGCAGCCAGGAGGCGCGCGTCAATGAGCAGTTCTTC.

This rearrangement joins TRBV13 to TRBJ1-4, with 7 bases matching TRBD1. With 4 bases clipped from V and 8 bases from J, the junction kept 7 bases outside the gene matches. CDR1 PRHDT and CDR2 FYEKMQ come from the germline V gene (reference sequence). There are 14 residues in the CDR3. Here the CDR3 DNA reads TGTGCCAGCAGCTGGGAGGGGGCTGGGGAAAAACTGTTTTTT. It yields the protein CASSWEGAGEKLFF.

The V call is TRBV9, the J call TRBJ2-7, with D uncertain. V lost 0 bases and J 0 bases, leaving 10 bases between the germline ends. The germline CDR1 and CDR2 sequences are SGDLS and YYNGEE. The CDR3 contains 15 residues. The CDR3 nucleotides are TGTGCCAGCAGCGTAGAAGGCAAGAACTCCTACGAGCAGTACTTC. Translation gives CASSVEGKNSYEQYF.

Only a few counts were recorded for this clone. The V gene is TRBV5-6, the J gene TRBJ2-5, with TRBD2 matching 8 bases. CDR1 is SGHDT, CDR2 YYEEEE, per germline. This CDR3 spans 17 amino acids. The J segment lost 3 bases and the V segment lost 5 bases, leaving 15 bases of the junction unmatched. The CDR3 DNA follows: TGTGCCAGCAGACAAACCGGGACTAGAGGGTGGAAAGAGACCCAGTACTTC. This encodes CASRQTGTRGWKETQYF.

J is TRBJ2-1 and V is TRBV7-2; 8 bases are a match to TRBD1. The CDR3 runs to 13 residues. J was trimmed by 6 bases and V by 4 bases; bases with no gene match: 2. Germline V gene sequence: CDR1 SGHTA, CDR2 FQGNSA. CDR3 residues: CASSSTGGNEQFF. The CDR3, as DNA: TGTGCCAGCAGCTCAACAGGGGGCAATGAGCAGTTCTTC.

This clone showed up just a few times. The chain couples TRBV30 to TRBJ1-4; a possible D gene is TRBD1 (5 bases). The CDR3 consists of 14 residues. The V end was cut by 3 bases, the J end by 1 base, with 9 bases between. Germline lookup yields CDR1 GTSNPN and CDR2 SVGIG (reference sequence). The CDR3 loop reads CAWSRGLTNEKLFF. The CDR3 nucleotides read TGTGCCTGGAGCCGGGGGTTAACTAATGAAAAACTGTTTTTT.

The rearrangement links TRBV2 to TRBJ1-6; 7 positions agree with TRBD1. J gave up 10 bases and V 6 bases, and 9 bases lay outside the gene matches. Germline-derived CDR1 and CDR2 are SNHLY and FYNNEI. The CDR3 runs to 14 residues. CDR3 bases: TGTGCCAGCAGCCAACAGGGGAACGGGTCACCCCTCCACTTT. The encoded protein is CASSQQGNGSPLHF.